The source of this T cell receptor beta chain is a study of cytomegalovirus exposure and HLA in healthy donors. About the research overall: The 95 to 150 validation repertoires, a later analysis reported, used the same platform as the 550 to 800 first-cohort repertoires. Regarding the study as a whole: In vitro confirmation showed three CMV-associated chains to be CMV antigen specific. Across donors, most TCRs were seen rarely, yet some public ones were widespread.

There are 18 residues in the CDR3. Unmatched junction bases numbered 13, after V lost 0 bases and J lost 8 bases. Per germline, CDR1 LGHNA and CDR2 YNFKEQ. Note on this clone: What it binds is unknown.

The protocol was immunoSEQ multiplex PCR, while the TCRdb copy is restricted to in-frame clones and leaves out a portion. The sample lists some 120,000 clones, roughly 93% seen once, with approximately 1.2% in the top ten. Sequencing input: PBMCs. The chain combines TRBV4-2 with TRBJ2-3, with 11 nucleotides matching TRBD2. The source is a woman under 30 in good health and CMV-seronegative. The CDR3 region is CASSQEVGLAGGSGTQYF. DNA for the CDR3: TGTGCCAGCAGCCAAGAAGTAGGGCTAGCGGGGGGTAGTGGTACGCAGTATTTT.